The 26 T cell receptor beta chains in this list originate from one sample, sequenced in a study of blood T cell repertoires in COVID-19. Measured with immunoSEQ multiplex PCR; TCRdb has only the in-frame clones, and not every one. Here the sample spans approximately 500,000 clones, 85% to 90% being singletons. Sequencing input: peripheral blood. The receptor set was obtained from a woman between 45 and 60 years old with COVID-19, enrolled during active disease.

This chain uses TRBV5-4 with TRBJ1-1; TRBD1 agrees at 7 bases. Trimming cost V 4 bases and J 7 bases; bases outside gene matches: 13. The CDR3 extends over 15 amino acids. The germline V gene has CDR1 SGHNT and CDR2 YYREEE (reference sequence). The DNA of the CDR3 is TGTGCCAGCAGCATCGCCTTTAGGGGGCGCGGTGAAGCTTTCTTT. Translation: CASSIAFRGRGEAFF.

This clone was seen only once. The chain uses TRBV4-2 and TRBJ2-3, with 10 bases lining up with TRBD2. CDR1 is LGHNA, CDR2 YNFKEQ, per germline. The CDR3 is 16 residues long. The V and J ends lost 2 bases and 0 bases, in that order; junction bases with no gene match: 2. CDR3 bases: TGTGCCAGCAGCCAACTAGCGGGGGACAGCACAGATACGCAGTATTTT. Its translation is CASSQLAGDSTDTQYF.

This sequence joins TRBV19 and TRBJ2-1; perhaps TRBD1 as D (5 bases). Between the trimmed V and J ends, which lost 7 bases and 8 bases, there was a span of 12 bases. CDR3 size: 12 residues. Germline CDR1 LNHDA, CDR2 SQIVND (reference sequence). CDR3 sequence reads: CASMRQGDEQFF. The CDR3 bases are TGTGCCAGTATGAGGCAGGGCGATGAGCAGTTCTTC.

The chain couples TRBV5-6 to TRBJ2-5; TRBD1 matches 9 bases. Losses at the gene ends were 2 bases for V and 5 bases for J; bases not matched to a gene: 4. The germline V gene has CDR1 SGHDT and CDR2 YYEEEE. This CDR3 is 14 amino acids long. CDR3 nucleotides: TGTGCCAGCAGCTTCGGGACAGGGAAGGAGACCCAGTACTTC. Translated, it gives CASSFGTGKETQYF.

This chain joins TRBV6-5 and TRBJ2-1, with D uncertain. The CDR3 is 11 amino acids. Trimming removed 8 bases at V and 12 bases at J, with 14 bases between. The germline CDR1 and CDR2 sequences are MNHEY and SVGAGI. CDR3 nucleotides: TGTGCCAGCCGATCCAAACATGGGCAGTTCTTC. Translation gives CASRSKHGQFF.

A single count supports this clone. The chain couples TRBV18 to TRBJ2-2; 8 nucleotides align to TRBD1. The CDR3 spans 16 residues. With V trimmed by 0 bases and J by 6 bases, 6 bases remained unmatched. Germline CDR1 is KGHSH and CDR2 is LQKENI. This chain's CDR3 is CASSPPNGQGSGELFF. The CDR3 DNA follows: TGTGCCAGCTCACCACCGAATGGACAGGGCTCCGGGGAGCTGTTTTTT.

The chain is built from TRBV6-5 and TRBJ1-1, with TRBD1 matching 7 bases. Looked up from germline, CDR1 is MNHEY and CDR2 is SVGAGI. The CDR3 consists of 15 residues. The V segment lost 0 bases and the J segment 1 base; nucleotides outside the gene matches: 2. Here the CDR3 reads CASSYSTGKNTEAFF. CDR3 DNA: TGTGCCAGCAGTTACTCGACAGGGAAGAACACTGAAGCTTTCTTT.

The chain joins TRBV19 to TRBJ1-1; D is unresolved. The germline V gene encodes CDR1 LNHDA and CDR2 SQIVND (reference sequence). This CDR3 contains 14 residues. Trimming left V 8 bases short and J 1 base short, with 14 bases between. CDR3 amino acids: CASWAGKWNTEAFF. Here the CDR3 DNA reads TGTGCCAGTTGGGCAGGTAAATGGAACACTGAAGCTTTCTTT.

In this sample, this clone turned up many times. Other DNA sequences in this sample translate to the same CDR3. The V gene is TRBV28, the J gene TRBJ1-5, with TRBD1 as a possible D gene (5 bases). Germline CDR1 and CDR2: MDHEN and SYDVKM. V lost 6 bases to trimming and J lost 3 bases, with 6 bases between them. The CDR3 has 12 amino acids. Here the CDR3 DNA reads TGTGCCAGCAGGGGGCCCAATCAGCCCCAGCATTTT. It is translated as CASRGPNQPQHF.

A single count supports this clone. V is TRBV30 and J is TRBJ2-7, with D possibly matching TRBD1 (5 bases). The V gene's germline CDR1 is GTSNPN and CDR2 SVGIG (reference sequence). The CDR3 has 13 amino acids. Trimming shortened V by 0 bases and J by 5 bases, and 11 bases separated the two germline ends. CDR3 sequence: CAWSVPPRDEQYF. The CDR3 DNA follows: TGTGCCTGGAGTGTTCCCCCCAGGGACGAGCAGTACTTC.

The rearrangement links TRBV2 to TRBJ1-2; unclear D gene. Trimming shortened V by 1 base and J by 6 bases, and 9 bases separated the two germline ends. Germline CDR1 is SNHLY and CDR2 is FYNNEI. The CDR3 contains 13 residues. As DNA, the CDR3 is TGTGCCAGCAGTGAAGAACGCCGGGATGGCTACACCTTC. Translated, it gives CASSEERRDGYTF.

The chain is built from TRBV2 and TRBJ1-6; D call uncertain. Germline loops: CDR1 SNHLY, CDR2 FYNNEI. The CDR3 is made up of 14 amino acids. Trimming took off 9 bases at V and 7 bases at J, with 16 bases between the two ends. In DNA, the CDR3 is TGTGCCAGTAACTCGGACTGGGGAAATTCACCCCTCCACTTT. As protein: CASNSDWGNSPLHF.

The gene calls are TRBV3-1 (or the pseudogene TRBV3-2) and TRBJ2-4; D uncertain. V gave up 1 base and J gave up 6 bases, with 10 bases separating them. CDR1 and CDR2 from the germline V gene are LGHDT and YNNKEL (reference sequence). The CDR3 length is 14 residues. CDR3: CASSQGSPRNIQYF. The CDR3, as DNA: TGTGCCAGCAGCCAAGGGTCGCCCAGAAACATTCAGTACTTC.

The chain has TRBV5-5 and TRBJ2-1, with D tentatively TRBD1 (6 bases). Trimming took 1 base from V and 3 from J, leaving 20 bases between them. The germline gives CDR1 SGHKS, CDR2 YYEKEE (reference sequence). The CDR3 has 18 amino acids. The CDR3 sequence is CASSLIGGTGILYNEQFF. The CDR3 bases are TGTGCCAGCAGCTTGATAGGGGGTACAGGGATTCTCTACAATGAGCAGTTCTTC.

The rearrangement uses TRBV12-3 or TRBV12-4 and TRBJ1-2; D may be TRBD1 (6 bases). The CDR3 runs to 13 residues. V dropped 6 bases and J dropped 2 bases, with 10 bases sitting between them. The DNA for the CDR3 is TGTGCCAGCAGGGCAGGGGCCAACTATGGCTACACCTTC. Amino acids: CASRAGANYGYTF.

The genes are TRBV30 and TRBJ1-2; D is possibly TRBD1 (6 bases). Germline CDR1 and CDR2: GTSNPN and SVGIG (reference sequence). V was shortened by 0 bases and J by 2 bases, with 16 bases between the two germline ends. This CDR3 has 16 residues. The CDR3 sequence: CAWSVRVFGQNYGYTF. The DNA of the CDR3 is TGTGCCTGGAGTGTACGTGTTTTCGGACAGAACTATGGCTACACCTTC. The whole variable domain, remainder taken from reference TRBV30 and TRBJ1-2, is SQTIHQWPATLVQPVGSPLSLECTVEGTSNPNLYWYRQAAGRGLQLLFYSVGIGQISSEVPQNLSASRPQDRQFILSSKKLLLSDSGFYLCAWSVRVFGQNYGYTFGSGTRLTVV.

This chain joins TRBV5-6 and TRBJ1-1; D ambiguous. The germline gives CDR1 SGHDT, CDR2 YYEEEE. V gave up 6 bases and J gave up 1 base, with 16 bases separating them. The CDR3 is 15 amino acids. The CDR3 DNA reads as TGTGCCAGCATCCTAGATGGGTTTCGGAACACTGAAGCTTTCTTT. Translation: CASILDGFRNTEAFF.

The chain links TRBV5-1 to TRBJ2-7; the D gene is possibly TRBD2 (5 bases). The ends were cut back, 5 bases at V and 3 bases at J, with 15 bases in the middle. This CDR3 is built from 14 residues. Germline lookup yields CDR1 SGHRS and CDR2 YFSETQ. CDR3 sequence: CASSLRTDFYEQYF. CDR3 bases: TGCGCCAGCAGTTTACGGACGGACTTCTACGAGCAGTACTTC.

V gene TRBV5-1 combines with J gene TRBJ2-1; 11 bases align to TRBD2. Looked up from germline, CDR1 is SGHRS and CDR2 is YFSETQ. V lost 2 bases to trimming and J lost 8 bases; unmatched junction nucleotides: 9. The CDR3 runs to 16 residues. This chain's CDR3 is CASSFSGGASIDEQFF. The DNA of the CDR3 is TGCGCCAGCAGCTTTAGCGGGGGGGCCAGTATCGATGAGCAGTTCTTC. The full variable domain, its missing parts supplied by reference TRBV5-1 and TRBJ2-1, is KAGVTQTPRYLIKTRGQQVTLSCSPISGHRSVSWYQQTPGQGLQFLFEYFSETQRNKGNFPGRFSGRQFSNSRSEMNVSTLELGDSALYLCASSFSGGASIDEQFFGPGTRLTVL.

V and J are TRBV2 and TRBJ1-2, with D uncertain. CDR1 and CDR2 from the germline V gene are SNHLY and FYNNEI. The germline V and J ends were trimmed by 8 bases and 1 base, with 11 bases remaining between them. The CDR3 consists of 13 residues. The CDR3 protein is CASAADINYGYTF. In nucleotides, the CDR3 is TGTGCCAGCGCGGCAGATATTAACTATGGCTACACCTTC. The full variable domain, its missing parts supplied by reference TRBV2 and TRBJ1-2, is EPEVTQTPSHQVTQMGQEVILRCVPISNHLYFYWYRQILGQKVEFLVSFYNNEISEKSEIFDDQFSVERPDGSNFTLKIRSTKLEDSAMYFCASAADINYGYTFGSGTRLTVV.

The J gene is TRBJ1-6, the V gene TRBV27; D gene unclear. CDR1 is MNHEY and CDR2 is SMNVEV in the germline V gene (reference sequence). The CDR3 length is 14 residues. Between the trimmed V and J ends, which lost 5 bases and 8 bases, there was a span of 13 bases. The CDR3 region is CASSPPEWDSPLHF. The CDR3 DNA sequence: TGTGCCAGCAGTCCTCCGGAGTGGGATTCACCCCTCCACTTT.

The chain links TRBV3-1 (or the pseudogene TRBV3-2) to TRBJ1-1; TRBD1 is a possible D gene (6 bases). CDR3 length: 13 amino acids. V was cut by 3 bases and J by 5 bases, with 10 bases left in between. Germline loops: CDR1 LGHDT, CDR2 YNNKEL (reference sequence). The CDR3, as DNA: TGTGCCAGCAGCCAGAACACAGGGACTGAAGCTTTCTTT. This gives the protein CASSQNTGTEAFF.

The chain uses TRBV28 and TRBJ1-5; 7 bases line up with TRBD1. CDR1 is MDHEN and CDR2 is SYDVKM in the germline V gene. The length of the CDR3 is 13 residues. V shed 3 bases, J shed 7 bases, and the junction held 3 bases outside the gene matches. The CDR3 is CASSLTGHQPQHF. As DNA, the CDR3 is TGTGCCAGCAGTTTGACAGGGCACCAGCCCCAGCATTTT.

The V gene is TRBV5-1, the J gene TRBJ1-2; the D is unclear. The CDR3 totals 14 residues. V gave up 0 bases and J gave up 5 bases, with 11 bases separating them. CDR1 is SGHRS and CDR2 is YFSETQ in the germline V gene. This chain's CDR3 is CASSLGRTDYGYTF. CDR3 nucleotide sequence: TGCGCCAGCAGCTTGGGACGTACAGATTATGGCTACACCTTC.

The V gene is TRBV2, the J gene TRBJ2-2, with 11 bases fitting TRBD2. The CDR3 is 16 residues long. Trimming cost V 8 bases and J 7 bases; bases outside gene matches: 12. The germline V gene has CDR1 SNHLY and CDR2 FYNNEI. Written as DNA, the CDR3 is TGTGCCAGCCTTTACAGCACTAGCGGGGGTCACGGGGAGCTGTTTTTT. Residues: CASLYSTSGGHGELFF. Looking up the rest from reference TRBV2 and TRBJ2-2 gives the full variable domain: EPEVTQTPSHQVTQMGQEVILRCVPISNHLYFYWYRQILGQKVEFLVSFYNNEISEKSEIFDDQFSVERPDGSNFTLKIRSTKLEDSAMYFCASLYSTSGGHGELFFGEGSRLTVL.

The chain links TRBV2 to TRBJ2-1; D may be TRBD2 (6 bases). This CDR3 comprises 16 residues. The ends were cut back, 6 bases at V and 5 bases at J, with 20 bases in the middle. CDR1 and CDR2 (germline): SNHLY, FYNNEI. DNA of the CDR3: TGTGCCAGCAGGGGATCACTAGCCCCCGGCGACAATGAGCAGTTCTTC. This sequence encodes CASRGSLAPGDNEQFF. Full variable domain (remainder filled in from reference TRBV2 and TRBJ2-1): EPEVTQTPSHQVTQMGQEVILRCVPISNHLYFYWYRQILGQKVEFLVSFYNNEISEKSEIFDDQFSVERPDGSNFTLKIRSTKLEDSAMYFCASRGSLAPGDNEQFFGPGTRLTVL.